This TCR beta chain is from a study of cytomegalovirus exposure and HLA in healthy donors. The CDR3 contains 15 residues. V was pared by 2 bases and J by 3 bases, with 13 bases between. Looked up from germline, CDR1 is KGHSH and CDR2 is LQKENI. 13 Jbeta primers and 60 Vbeta primers were used for the PCR. Repertoires were generated with immunoSEQ multiplex PCR, while TCRdb's copy carries only in-frame clones and drops some. The table includes some 89,000 clones, around 85% detected once. The sample comprised PBMCs. The clonotype comes from a man aged 40-55 years in good health and CMV-seropositive. The rearrangement uses TRBV18 and TRBJ1-1, with D unresolved. CDR3 protein: CASSPTLVEDTEAFF. CDR3 sequence (DNA): TGTGCCAGCTCACCAACTTTAGTGGAGGACACTGAAGCTTTCTTT.